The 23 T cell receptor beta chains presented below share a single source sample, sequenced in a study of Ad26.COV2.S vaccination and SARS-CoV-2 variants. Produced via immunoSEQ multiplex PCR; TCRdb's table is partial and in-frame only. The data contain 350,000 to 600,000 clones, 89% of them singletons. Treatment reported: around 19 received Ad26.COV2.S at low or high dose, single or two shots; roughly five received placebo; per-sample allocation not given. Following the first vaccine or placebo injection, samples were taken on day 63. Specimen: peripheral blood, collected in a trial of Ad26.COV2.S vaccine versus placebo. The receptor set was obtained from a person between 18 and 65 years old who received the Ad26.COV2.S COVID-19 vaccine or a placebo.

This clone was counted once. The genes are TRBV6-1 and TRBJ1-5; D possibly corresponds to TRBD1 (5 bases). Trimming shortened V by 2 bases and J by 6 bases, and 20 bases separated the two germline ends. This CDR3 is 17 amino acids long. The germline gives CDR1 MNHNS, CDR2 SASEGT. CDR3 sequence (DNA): TGTGCCAGCAGTGAATTTTTGGGACCATCAGGCGTTCAGCCCCAGCATTTT. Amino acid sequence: CASSEFLGPSGVQPQHF.

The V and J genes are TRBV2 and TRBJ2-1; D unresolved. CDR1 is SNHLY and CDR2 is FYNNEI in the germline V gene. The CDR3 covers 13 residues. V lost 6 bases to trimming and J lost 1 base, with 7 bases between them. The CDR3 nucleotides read TGTGCCAGCAGAGACTTGTCCTACAATGAGCAGTTCTTC. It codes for CASRDLSYNEQFF.

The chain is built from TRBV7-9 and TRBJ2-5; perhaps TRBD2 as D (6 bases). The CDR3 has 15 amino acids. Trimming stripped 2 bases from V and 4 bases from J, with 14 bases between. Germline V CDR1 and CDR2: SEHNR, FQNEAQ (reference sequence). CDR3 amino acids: CASSLFSGDGETQYF. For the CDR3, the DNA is TGTGCCAGCAGCTTATTCTCGGGAGATGGAGAGACCCAGTACTTC.

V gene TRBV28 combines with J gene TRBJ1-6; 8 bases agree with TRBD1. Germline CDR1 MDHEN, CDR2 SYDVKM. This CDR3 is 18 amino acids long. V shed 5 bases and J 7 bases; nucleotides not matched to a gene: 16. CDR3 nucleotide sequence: TGTGCCAGCAGTACTATGGAGATCAGGGGGCGCGGAAATTCACCCCTCCACTTT. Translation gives CASSTMEIRGRGNSPLHF.

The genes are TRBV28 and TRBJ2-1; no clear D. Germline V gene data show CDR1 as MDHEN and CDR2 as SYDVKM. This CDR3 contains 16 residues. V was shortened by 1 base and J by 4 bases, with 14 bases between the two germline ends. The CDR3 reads CASSLSTPVFYNEQFF. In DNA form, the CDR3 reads TGTGCCAGCAGTTTATCGACCCCAGTGTTTTACAATGAGCAGTTCTTC.

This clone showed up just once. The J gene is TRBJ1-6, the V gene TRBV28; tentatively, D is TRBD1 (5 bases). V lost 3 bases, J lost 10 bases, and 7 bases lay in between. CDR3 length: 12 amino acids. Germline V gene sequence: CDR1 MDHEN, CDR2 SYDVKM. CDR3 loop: CASSFDSSPLHF. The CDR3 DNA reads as TGTGCCAGCAGTTTTGACAGCTCACCCCTCCACTTT.

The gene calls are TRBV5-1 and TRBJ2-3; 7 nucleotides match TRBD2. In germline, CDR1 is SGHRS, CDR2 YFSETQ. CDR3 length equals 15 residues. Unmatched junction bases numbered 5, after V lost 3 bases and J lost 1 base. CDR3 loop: CASSSTTSGTDTQYF. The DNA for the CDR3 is TGCGCCAGCAGCTCTACCACTAGCGGCACAGATACGCAGTATTTT.

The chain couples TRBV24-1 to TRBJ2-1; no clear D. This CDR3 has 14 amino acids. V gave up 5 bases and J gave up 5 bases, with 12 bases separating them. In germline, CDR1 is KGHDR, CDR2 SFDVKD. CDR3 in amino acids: CATSVEGIHNEQFF. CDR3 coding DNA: TGTGCCACCAGTGTTGAAGGTATCCACAATGAGCAGTTCTTC.

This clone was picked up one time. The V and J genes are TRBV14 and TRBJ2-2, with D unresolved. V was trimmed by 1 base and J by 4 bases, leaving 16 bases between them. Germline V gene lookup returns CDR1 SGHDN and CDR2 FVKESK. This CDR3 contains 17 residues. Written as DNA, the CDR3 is TGTGCCAGCAGCCAAGCCCATGGGATCGCGATCACCGGGGAGCTGTTTTTT. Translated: CASSQAHGIAITGELFF.

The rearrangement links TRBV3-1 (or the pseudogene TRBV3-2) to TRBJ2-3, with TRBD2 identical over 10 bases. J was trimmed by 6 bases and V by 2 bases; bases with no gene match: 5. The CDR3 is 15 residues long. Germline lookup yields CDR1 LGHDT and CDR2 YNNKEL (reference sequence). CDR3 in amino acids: CASSQPSGGLDTQYF. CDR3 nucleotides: TGTGCCAGCAGCCAACCTAGCGGGGGCCTGGATACGCAGTATTTT.

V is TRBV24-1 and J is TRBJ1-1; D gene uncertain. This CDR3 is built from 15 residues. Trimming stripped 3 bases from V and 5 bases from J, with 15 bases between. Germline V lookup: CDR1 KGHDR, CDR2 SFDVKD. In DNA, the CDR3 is TGTGCCACCAGTGATCCCCGGGGAATTGGGACTGAAGCTTTCTTT. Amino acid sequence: CATSDPRGIGTEAFF.

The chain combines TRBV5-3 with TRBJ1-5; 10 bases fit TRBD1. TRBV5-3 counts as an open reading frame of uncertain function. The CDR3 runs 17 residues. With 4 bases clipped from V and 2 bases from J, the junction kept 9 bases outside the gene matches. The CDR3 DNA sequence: TGTGCCAGAAGCACGGGACAGGGGACCCCGGGCAATCAGCCCCAGCATTTT. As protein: CARSTGQGTPGNQPQHF.

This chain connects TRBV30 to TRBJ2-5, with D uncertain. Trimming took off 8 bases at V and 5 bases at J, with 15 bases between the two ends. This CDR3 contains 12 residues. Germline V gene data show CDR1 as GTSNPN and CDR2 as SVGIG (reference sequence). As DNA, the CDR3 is TGTGCCGGCCGGGCCCCCTATGAGACCCAGTACTTC. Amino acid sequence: CAGRAPYETQYF.

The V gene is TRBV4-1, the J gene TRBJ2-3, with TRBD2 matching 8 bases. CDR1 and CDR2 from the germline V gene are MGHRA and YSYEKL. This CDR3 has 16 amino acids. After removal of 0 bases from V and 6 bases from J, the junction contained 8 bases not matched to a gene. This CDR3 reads CASSQEAGRARDTQYF. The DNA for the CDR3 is TGCGCCAGCAGCCAAGAAGCCGGGAGGGCCCGGGATACGCAGTATTTT.

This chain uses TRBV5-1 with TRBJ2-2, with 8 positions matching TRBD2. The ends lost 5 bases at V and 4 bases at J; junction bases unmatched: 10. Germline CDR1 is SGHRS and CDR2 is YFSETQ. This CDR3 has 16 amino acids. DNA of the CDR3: TGCGCCAGCAGTCCCGTCGGTACTAGCGGCACCGGGGAGCTGTTTTTT. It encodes CASSPVGTSGTGELFF.

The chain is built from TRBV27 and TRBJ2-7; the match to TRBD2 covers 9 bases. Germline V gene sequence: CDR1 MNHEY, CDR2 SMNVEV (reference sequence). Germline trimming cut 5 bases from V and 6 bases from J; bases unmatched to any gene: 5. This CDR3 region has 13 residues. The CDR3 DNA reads TGTGCCAGCAGTGCGGGACTAGCTGGCGAGCAGTACTTC. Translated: CASSAGLAGEQYF.

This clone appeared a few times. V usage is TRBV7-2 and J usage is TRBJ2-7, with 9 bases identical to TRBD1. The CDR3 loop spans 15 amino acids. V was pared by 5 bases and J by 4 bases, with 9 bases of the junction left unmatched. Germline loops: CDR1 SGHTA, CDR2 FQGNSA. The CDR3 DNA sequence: TGTGCCAGCAGCGCCAACAGGGGGCGGGTGTACGAGCAGTACTTC. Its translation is CASSANRGRVYEQYF. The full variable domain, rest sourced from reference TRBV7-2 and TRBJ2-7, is GAGVSQSPSNKVTEKGKDVELRCDPISGHTALYWYRQSLGQGLEFLIYFQGNSAPDKSGLPSDRFSAERTGGSVSTLTIQRTQQEDSAVYLCASSANRGRVYEQYFGPGTRLTVT.

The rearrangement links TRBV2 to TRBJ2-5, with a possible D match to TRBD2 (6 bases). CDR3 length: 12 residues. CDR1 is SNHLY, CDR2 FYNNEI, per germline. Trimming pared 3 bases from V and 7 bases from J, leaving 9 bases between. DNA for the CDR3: TGTGCCAGCAGTGAGCGGGATGGGACCCAGTACTTC. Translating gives CASSERDGTQYF.

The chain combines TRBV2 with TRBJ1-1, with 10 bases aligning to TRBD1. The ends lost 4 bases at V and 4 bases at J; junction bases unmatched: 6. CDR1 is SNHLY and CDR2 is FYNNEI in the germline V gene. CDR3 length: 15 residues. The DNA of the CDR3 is TGTGCCAGCAGTGCCTCGGGACAGGGGACCACTGAAGCTTTCTTT. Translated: CASSASGQGTTEAFF.

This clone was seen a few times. The CDR3 DNA reads as TGTGCCAGCAGCCCCGGACACGCCGGCAATCAGCCCCAGCATTTT. Residues: CASSPGHAGNQPQHF. The chain is built from TRBV28 and TRBJ1-5; tentatively, D is TRBD1 (5 bases). Germline loops: CDR1 MDHEN, CDR2 SYDVKM. V lost 6 bases and J lost 2, with 14 bases in between. The CDR3 is made up of 15 amino acids.

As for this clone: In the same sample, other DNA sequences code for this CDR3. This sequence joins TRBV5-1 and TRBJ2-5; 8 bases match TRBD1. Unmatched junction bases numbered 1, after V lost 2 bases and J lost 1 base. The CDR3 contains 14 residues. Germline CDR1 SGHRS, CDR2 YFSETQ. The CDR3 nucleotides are TGCGCCAGCAGCTTAGGGACAGGCCAAGAGACCCAGTACTTC. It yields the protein CASSLGTGQETQYF. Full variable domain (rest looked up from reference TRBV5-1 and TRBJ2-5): KAGVTQTPRYLIKTRGQQVTLSCSPISGHRSVSWYQQTPGQGLQFLFEYFSETQRNKGNFPGRFSGRQFSNSRSEMNVSTLELGDSALYLCASSLGTGQETQYFGPGTRLLVL.

The CDR3 loop reads CAWQTGTVTTGELFF. The CDR3 nucleotides are TGTGCCTGGCAGACCGGGACAGTTACCACCGGGGAGCTGTTTTTT. The gene calls are TRBV30 and TRBJ2-2; 7 bases are a match to TRBD1. The CDR3 loop spans 15 amino acids. CDR1 is GTSNPN, CDR2 SVGIG, per germline (reference sequence). V shed 5 bases, J shed 4 bases, and the junction held 10 bases outside the gene matches.

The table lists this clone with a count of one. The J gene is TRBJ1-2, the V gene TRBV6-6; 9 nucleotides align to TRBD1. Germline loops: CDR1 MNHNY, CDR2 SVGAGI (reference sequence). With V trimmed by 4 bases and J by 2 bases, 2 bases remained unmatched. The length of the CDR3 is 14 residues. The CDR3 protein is CASSSGTGNYGYTF. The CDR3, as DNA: TGTGCCAGCAGTTCCGGGACAGGGAACTATGGCTACACCTTC.